This T cell receptor (beta chain) was sequenced for a study of regulatory T cells in long-lasting Graves disease. Libraries of TCR beta came from iRepertoire HTBI primers plus Arm-PCR of CDR3 regions. TCRdb analysed the multiplex PCR reads with MiXCR anew, one entry per CDR3 protein. Here the sample spans around 400,000 distinct CDR3 sequences, 23% being singletons. The CDR3 covers 15 residues. Germline CDR1 MDHEN, CDR2 SYDVKM. V was shortened by 2 bases and J by 0 bases, with 10 bases between the two germline ends. Documented time point: persistent/refractory GD, antithyroid drugs over 5 years with positive TRAb. The TCR library used RNA extracted from PBMCs. Ten or more counts support this clonotype.

Sequencing used peripheral blood mononuclear cells (PBMCs), obtained when the disease was refractory, from a patient treated with antithyroid drugs. The rearrangement links TRBV28 to TRBJ1-2, with a possible D match to TRBD1 (5 bases). The TCR sequence derives from a female donor with Graves disease. CDR3 amino acids: CASSLPRAANYGYTF. As DNA, the CDR3 is TGTGCCAGCAGTTTACCCAGGGCGGCTAACTATGGCTACACCTTC.